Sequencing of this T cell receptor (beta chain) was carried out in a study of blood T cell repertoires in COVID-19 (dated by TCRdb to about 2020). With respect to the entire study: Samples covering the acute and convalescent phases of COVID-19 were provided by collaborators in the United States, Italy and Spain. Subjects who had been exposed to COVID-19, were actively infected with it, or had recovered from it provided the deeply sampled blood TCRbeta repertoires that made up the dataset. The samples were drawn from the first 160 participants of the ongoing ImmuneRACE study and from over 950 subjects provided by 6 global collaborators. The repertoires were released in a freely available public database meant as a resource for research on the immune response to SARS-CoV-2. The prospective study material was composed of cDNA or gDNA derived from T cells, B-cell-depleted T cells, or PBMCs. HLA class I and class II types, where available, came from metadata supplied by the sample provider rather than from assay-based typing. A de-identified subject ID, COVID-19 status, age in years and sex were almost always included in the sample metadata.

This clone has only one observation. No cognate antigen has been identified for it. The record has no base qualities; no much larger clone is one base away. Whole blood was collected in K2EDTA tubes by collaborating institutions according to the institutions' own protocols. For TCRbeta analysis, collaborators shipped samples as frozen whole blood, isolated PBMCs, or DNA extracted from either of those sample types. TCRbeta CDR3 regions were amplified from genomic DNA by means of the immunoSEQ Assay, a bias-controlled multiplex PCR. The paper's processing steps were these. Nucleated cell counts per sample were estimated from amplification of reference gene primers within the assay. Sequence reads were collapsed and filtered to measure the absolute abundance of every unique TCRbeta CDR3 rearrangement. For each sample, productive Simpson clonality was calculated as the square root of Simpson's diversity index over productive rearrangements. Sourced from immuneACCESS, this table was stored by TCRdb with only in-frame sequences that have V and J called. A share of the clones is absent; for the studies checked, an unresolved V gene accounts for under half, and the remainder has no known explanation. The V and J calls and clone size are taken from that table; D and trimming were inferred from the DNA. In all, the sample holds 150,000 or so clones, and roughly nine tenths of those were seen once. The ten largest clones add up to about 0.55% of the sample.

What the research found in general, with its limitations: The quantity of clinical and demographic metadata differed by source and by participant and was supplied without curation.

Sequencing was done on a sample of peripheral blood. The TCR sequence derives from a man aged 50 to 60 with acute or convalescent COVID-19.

The CDR3 amino acid sequence is: CASTQGVGNTIYF. The DNA is as follows: TGTGCCAGCACTCAGGGTGTTGGAAACACCATATATTTT. The sequence links TRBV6-4 to TRBJ1-3, with TRBD1 tentatively as D gene (5 bases match). From cysteine to phenylalanine, the CDR3 is 13 amino acids long. This entry keeps only the CDR3 DNA: 39 bases, framed from base 1. In the germline V gene, CDR1 corresponds to MRHNA and CDR2 to SNTAGT. The junction carries 10 bases between V and J, which are trimmed by 7 bases and 3 bases respectively.